This T cell receptor (beta chain) was found in a study of cytomegalovirus exposure and HLA in healthy donors. The study ran its PCR with 60 Vbeta and 13 Jbeta primers. Data came from immunoSEQ multiplex PCR; TCRdb stores just in-frame clones and leaves some out. The table shows 210,000 or so clones, with less than 85% occurring only once. Findings of the study overall: Highly shared variants forming one cluster were likely a sequencing artifact.

This clone was seen more than once but under ten times. Its antigen is still unknown. The TCR was taken from a man aged 18-30 years in good health and CMV-seronegative. Specimen: PBMCs.

The CDR3 is CASSLGQDYEQYF. The CDR3 DNA reads as TGTGCCAGCAGTTTAGGCCAGGACTACGAGCAGTACTTC. The chain couples TRBV28 to TRBJ2-7; no firm D call. CDR1 is MDHEN and CDR2 is SYDVKM in the germline V gene. The CDR3 totals 13 residues. V was trimmed by 2 bases and J by 3 bases, leaving 8 bases between them.